The 18 T cell receptor beta chains presented below share a single source sample, sequenced in a study of blood T cell repertoires in COVID-19. The method was immunoSEQ multiplex PCR; TCRdb's version includes in-frame clones alone and lacks a portion of them. The sample includes about 210,000 clones, around four fifths of them seen just once. The sample comprised peripheral blood. These receptors were obtained from a woman aged 45-59 years with active or convalescent COVID-19.

The chain employs TRBV5-1 and TRBJ2-2; the D is unclear. V was clipped by 0 bases and J by 3 bases, with 6 bases between them. Looked up from germline, CDR1 is SGHRS and CDR2 is YFSETQ. The CDR3 is made up of 14 amino acids. The CDR3 is CASSLAPDTGELFF. The CDR3 nucleotides are TGCGCCAGCAGCTTGGCTCCTGACACCGGGGAGCTGTTTTTT.

The rearrangement joins TRBV6-1 to TRBJ1-5, with TRBD1 identical over 8 bases. From germline, CDR1 is MNHNS and CDR2 SASEGT. CDR3 length: 16 amino acids. With V trimmed by 1 base and J by 5 bases, 7 bases remained unmatched. The CDR3 is CASSEGWGTGYQPQHF. CDR3 sequence (DNA): TGTGCCAGCAGTGAAGGTTGGGGGACAGGATATCAGCCCCAGCATTTT.

This chain uses TRBV3-1 (or the pseudogene TRBV3-2) with TRBJ2-1, with 10 bases identical to TRBD2. Trimming at V came to 0 bases and at J to 7 bases, leaving 9 bases not matched to a gene. Germline loops: CDR1 LGHDT, CDR2 YNNKEL (reference sequence). CDR3 length equals 17 residues. The CDR3 bases are TGTGCCAGCAGCCAAGATACTAGGAGCGGGGGGGAGAATGAGCAGTTCTTC. Protein: CASSQDTRSGGENEQFF.

J is TRBJ2-5 and V is TRBV4-1; 10 nucleotides align to TRBD2. Trimming at V came to 2 bases and at J to 2 bases, leaving 5 bases not matched to a gene. Germline values: CDR1 MGHRA, CDR2 YSYEKL. The CDR3 contains 16 residues. This CDR3 is CASSQYVSGGQETQYF. DNA of the CDR3: TGCGCCAGCAGCCAATATGTTAGCGGGGGGCAAGAGACCCAGTACTTC.

This sequence joins TRBV6-5 and TRBJ2-1; TRBD2 matches 11 bases. V was clipped by 4 bases and J by 15 bases; unmatched bases: 17. The CDR3 loop spans 16 amino acids. Germline-derived CDR1 and CDR2 are MNHEY and SVGAGI. CDR3 in amino acids: CASSSLPGLADVRGFF. The CDR3 DNA is TGTGCCAGCAGTTCATTACCGGGACTAGCGGATGTACGCGGGTTCTTC.

The chain is built from TRBV5-1 and TRBJ2-1; D may be TRBD2 (5 bases). The germline V gene encodes CDR1 SGHRS and CDR2 YFSETQ. V was pared by 0 bases and J by 7 bases, with 17 bases between. CDR3 length equals 16 residues. The CDR3 region is CASSLEPSNGINEQFF. The CDR3 nucleotides are TGCGCCAGCAGCTTGGAACCTAGCAACGGGATAAATGAGCAGTTCTTC.

The J gene is TRBJ1-1, the V gene TRBV14; no reliable D call. Trimming took 6 bases from V and 0 from J, leaving 8 bases between them. The CDR3 consists of 13 residues. CDR1 and CDR2 from the germline V gene are SGHDN and FVKESK. This CDR3 is CASRRTLNTEAFF. CDR3 DNA sequence: TGTGCCAGCAGGCGGACTCTGAACACTGAAGCTTTCTTT.

This chain connects TRBV28 to TRBJ1-2; 10 bases align to TRBD1. Germline values: CDR1 MDHEN, CDR2 SYDVKM. The length of the CDR3 is 15 residues. V lost 6 bases, J lost 2 bases, and 6 bases stayed unmatched. As DNA, the CDR3 is TGTGCCAGCAGGCCGAGGGGACAGGGGAACTATGGCTACACCTTC. It encodes CASRPRGQGNYGYTF.

The chain recombines TRBV5-1 with TRBJ2-7; 11 positions match TRBD2. In germline, CDR1 is SGHRS, CDR2 YFSETQ. Trimming removed 0 bases from V and 2 bases from J; junction bases left unmatched: 7. This CDR3 region has 17 residues. DNA for the CDR3: TGCGCCAGCAGCTTGGCCTCAGGACTAGCGGGTACCTACGAGCAGTACTTC. Its protein product is CASSLASGLAGTYEQYF.

V and J are TRBV6-5 and TRBJ1-2; D call uncertain. Trimming stripped 8 bases from V and 5 bases from J, with 6 bases between. This CDR3 spans 10 amino acids. In germline, CDR1 is MNHEY, CDR2 SVGAGI. The CDR3 nucleotides are TGTGCCAGCGAGGAGTATGGCTACACCTTC. Protein product: CASEEYGYTF.

V is TRBV14 and J is TRBJ2-3; tentatively, D is TRBD2 (6 bases). The CDR3 extends over 15 amino acids. The V end lost 5 bases, the J end lost 9 bases, and 21 bases lay between the germline ends. Germline V gives CDR1 SGHDN, CDR2 FVKESK. CDR3 bases: TGTGCCAGCAGCAAAACGGGACTCCTGACCCTGACGCAGTATTTT. Amino acids: CASSKTGLLTLTQYF.

This clone appeared once. The genes are TRBV9 and TRBJ2-4; TRBD2 matches at 10 bases. V dropped 3 bases and J dropped 6; count of bases not matched to a gene: 6. Germline CDR1 reads SGDLS; CDR2 reads YYNGEE. The CDR3 totals 15 residues. The DNA for the CDR3 is TGTGCCAGCAGCGGTAGCGGGGGGACTAGAAACATTCAGTACTTC. Translated, it gives CASSGSGGTRNIQYF.

The chain is built from TRBV2 and TRBJ2-3, with 9 nucleotides matching TRBD2. Trimming removed 6 bases from V and 6 bases from J; junction bases left unmatched: 7. In germline, CDR1 is SNHLY, CDR2 FYNNEI. This CDR3 is built from 14 residues. The CDR3 is CASRFGGGADTQYF. The CDR3 bases are TGTGCCAGCAGATTCGGCGGGGGGGCCGATACGCAGTATTTT.

The rearrangement joins TRBV3-1 (or the pseudogene TRBV3-2) to TRBJ2-2, with 8 bases fitting TRBD2. J gave up 1 base and V 4 bases, and 2 bases lay outside the gene matches. The CDR3 extends over 15 amino acids. CDR1 LGHDT and CDR2 YNNKEL come from the germline V gene (reference sequence). The CDR3 DNA reads as TGTGCCAGCAGCCGAGCGGGGGTGAACACCGGGGAGCTGTTTTTT. Its translation is CASSRAGVNTGELFF.

V is TRBV2 and J is TRBJ2-2; D possibly corresponds to TRBD1 (6 bases). V gave up 3 bases and J gave up 3 bases, with 8 bases separating them. This CDR3 has 14 residues. CDR1 and CDR2 from the germline V gene are SNHLY and FYNNEI. This CDR3 is CASSDSGDTGELFF. In DNA, the CDR3 is TGTGCCAGCAGTGACTCAGGGGACACCGGGGAGCTGTTTTTT.

This chain uses TRBV6-5 with TRBJ1-2, with D uncertain. The CDR3 loop spans 14 amino acids. CDR1 and CDR2 from the germline V gene are MNHEY and SVGAGI. The germline V and J ends were trimmed by 5 bases and 2 bases, with 12 bases remaining between them. CDR3 sequence reads: CASSPARENYGYTF. The DNA of the CDR3 is TGTGCCAGCAGTCCCGCCCGGGAGAACTATGGCTACACCTTC.

This clone was recorded a few times. The rearrangement uses TRBV3-1 (or the pseudogene TRBV3-2) and TRBJ2-7, with D hard to call. The ends were cut back, 1 base at V and 0 bases at J, with 7 bases in the middle. The CDR3 totals 14 residues. CDR1 is LGHDT, CDR2 YNNKEL, per germline (reference sequence). The CDR3 loop is CASSQGWSSYEQYF. CDR3 nucleotides: TGTGCCAGCAGCCAAGGTTGGAGCTCCTACGAGCAGTACTTC.

This clone was detected only a few times. The chain has TRBV19 and TRBJ1-3; 10 positions agree with TRBD1. The V and J ends lost 5 bases and 0 bases, in that order; junction bases with no gene match: 7. CDR1 is LNHDA, CDR2 SQIVND, per germline (reference sequence). This CDR3 has 17 amino acids. The CDR3 is CASSPQTGGPSGNTIYF. CDR3 DNA: TGTGCCAGTAGTCCCCAGACAGGGGGCCCCTCTGGAAACACCATATATTTT.